Following are 6 T cell receptor beta chains from one sample sequenced in a study of identical twins. Each CDR3 protein gets one entry after TCRdb re-called the 5' RACE reads with MiXCR. The sample carries hundreds of thousands of distinct CDR3 sequences, roughly 18% recorded once. A further study also used this sample, focusing on T cells expressing NK-cell markers.

Sample: PBMCs. These TCRs come from a woman between 18 and 29 years old in good health.

The chain has TRBV12-5 and TRBJ2-1; no definite D call. The CDR3 contains 12 residues. Per the germline V gene, CDR1 is LGHNT and CDR2 is FRNRAP. The V gene lost 5 bases and the J gene lost 9 bases, with 11 bases spanning the gap. CDR3 sequence reads: CASGVMVGEQFF. The CDR3 DNA reads as TGTGCTAGTGGTGTGATGGTAGGTGAGCAGTTCTTC.

V and J are TRBV6-1 and TRBJ1-2, with 9 positions matching TRBD1. The CDR3 covers 15 residues. Germline V lookup: CDR1 MNHNS, CDR2 SASEGT. With V trimmed by 4 bases and J by 10 bases, 13 bases remained unmatched. The CDR3 here is CASSASRTGDPSYTF. The CDR3 coding sequence is TGTGCCAGCAGTGCATCTAGGACAGGGGATCCCTCCTACACCTTC.

The V gene is TRBV3-1, the J gene TRBJ2-1, with 8 bases aligning to TRBD2. The CDR3 is made up of 15 amino acids. The germline V gene encodes CDR1 LGHDT and CDR2 YNNKEL (reference sequence). With 4 bases clipped from V and 3 bases from J, the junction kept 5 bases outside the gene matches. CDR3 sequence (DNA): TGTGCCAGCAGCCGGAAGGGACTAGGCTACAATGAGCAGTTCTTC. Protein sequence: CASSRKGLGYNEQFF.

This clonotype was observed once. This sequence joins TRBV4-2 and TRBJ2-7; 7 bases map to TRBD2. Germline V CDR1 and CDR2: LGHNA, YNFKEQ. After removal of 3 bases from V and 1 base from J, the junction contained 9 bases not matched to a gene. The CDR3 totals 16 residues. CDR3 DNA sequence: TGTGCCAGCAGCCAGTCGGGTCGGGGGGTTTCCTACGAGCAGTACTTC. Translation: CASSQSGRGVSYEQYF.

The chain carries TRBV7-3 and TRBJ2-7, with D possibly TRBD2 on 6 matching bases. Between the trimmed V and J ends, which lost 6 bases and 6 bases, there was a span of 15 bases. CDR3 length equals 13 residues. Germline lookup yields CDR1 SGHTA and CDR2 FQGTGA. The CDR3 spells CASSSGRGTEQYF. CDR3 coding DNA: TGTGCCAGCAGTTCCGGGCGGGGAACCGAGCAGTACTTC. Looking up the rest from reference TRBV7-3 and TRBJ2-7 gives the full variable domain: GAGVSQTPSNKVTEKGKYVELRCDPISGHTALYWYRQSLGQGPEFLIYFQGTGAADDSGLPNDRFFAVRPEGSVSTLKIQRTERGDSAVYLCASSSGRGTEQYFGPGTRLTVT.

In this sample, this clonotype turned up a few times. The genes are TRBV20-1 and TRBJ2-1, with TRBD2 matching 10 bases. CDR1 DFQATT and CDR2 SNEGSKA come from the germline V gene (reference sequence). The CDR3 is 17 amino acids. V was pared by 3 bases and J by 1 base, with 9 bases of the junction left unmatched. This chain's CDR3 is CSASASGRGLSYNEQFF. CDR3 nucleotide sequence: TGCAGTGCTAGTGCCAGCGGGAGGGGGTTATCCTACAATGAGCAGTTCTTC.